One sample yielded the 29 T cell receptor beta chains listed below, sequenced in a study of blood T cell repertoires in COVID-19. Sequencing used immunoSEQ multiplex PCR; TCRdb keeps in-frame clones, though not all of them. The repertoire includes roughly 220,000 clones, about nine tenths of them detected once, and over 2% sits in the top ten. Specimen: peripheral blood. The receptors shown here come from a man aged 25-45 years who had recovered from COVID-19.

V and J are TRBV25-1 and TRBJ1-1; D is uncertain. The V gene lost 1 base and the J gene lost 6 bases, with 12 bases spanning the gap. This CDR3 has 14 amino acids. Germline-derived CDR1 and CDR2 are MGHDK and SYGVNS. CDR3 sequence: CASSELITRPEAFF. The CDR3 DNA reads as TGTGCCAGCAGTGAATTAATTACACGTCCTGAAGCTTTCTTT.

The chain couples TRBV3-1 (or the pseudogene TRBV3-2) to TRBJ1-2; maybe TRBD1 (6 bases). There are 13 residues in the CDR3. The germline gives CDR1 LGHDT, CDR2 YNNKEL (reference sequence). V was shortened by 2 bases and J by 8 bases, with 12 bases between the two germline ends. CDR3 sequence: CASSQRDNEGYTF. The CDR3 DNA is TGTGCCAGCAGCCAACGGGACAACGAGGGCTACACCTTC.

The chain joins TRBV27 to TRBJ1-2; 11 bases fit TRBD1. With V trimmed by 5 bases and J by 4 bases, 3 bases remained unmatched. The CDR3 contains 14 residues. Germline CDR1 reads MNHEY; CDR2 reads SMNVEV (reference sequence). In DNA form, the CDR3 reads TGTGCCAGCAGTGGACAGGGGGCCCTCTATGGCTACACCTTC. Protein sequence: CASSGQGALYGYTF.

This chain joins TRBV5-4 and TRBJ1-5; maybe TRBD1 (6 bases). V lost 2 bases to trimming and J lost 3 bases, with 12 bases between them. Germline V gene lookup returns CDR1 SGHNT and CDR2 YYREEE (reference sequence). This CDR3 is 15 amino acids long. CDR3 loop: CASSFMGALNQPQHF. The DNA of the CDR3 is TGTGCCAGCAGCTTTATGGGGGCCCTCAATCAGCCCCAGCATTTT.

This chain links TRBV19 with TRBJ1-1, with 8 bases that match TRBD1. The CDR3 extends over 13 amino acids. V lost 6 bases to trimming and J lost 4 bases; unmatched junction nucleotides: 4. Germline CDR1 reads LNHDA; CDR2 reads SQIVND (reference sequence). The CDR3 DNA follows: TGTGCCAGTAGATTACAGGGGGGCACTGAAGCTTTCTTT. Protein: CASRLQGGTEAFF.

The genes are TRBV13 and TRBJ2-3, with TRBD2 identical over 10 bases. Germline V CDR1 and CDR2: PRHDT, FYEKMQ (reference sequence). This CDR3 is 15 amino acids long. The ends lost 5 bases at V and 4 bases at J; junction bases unmatched: 6. The CDR3 bases are TGTGCCAGCAGCCCTCGGACTAGCGGTGCAGATACGCAGTATTTT. It codes for CASSPRTSGADTQYF.

The CDR3 protein is CASSLGESSYNEQFF. The CDR3 coding sequence is TGTGCCAGCAGCTTGGGAGAAAGCTCCTACAATGAGCAGTTCTTC. This sequence joins TRBV5-8 and TRBJ2-1; no clear D. The V and J ends lost 0 bases and 0 bases respectively, with 7 bases between them. Germline V gene data show CDR1 as SGHTS and CDR2 as YDEGEE. The CDR3 extends over 15 amino acids.

This clone was seen at least ten times. The rearrangement joins TRBV5-1 to TRBJ1-3; TRBD1 might be the D (6 bases). Trimming removed 0 bases at V and 0 bases at J, with 10 bases between. The CDR3 has 16 amino acids. In germline, CDR1 is SGHRS, CDR2 YFSETQ. CDR3 region: CASSLAGTFSGNTIYF. CDR3 nucleotide sequence: TGCGCCAGCAGCTTGGCAGGGACATTCTCTGGAAACACCATATATTTT.

The V call is TRBV10-1, the J call TRBJ2-1; D possibly corresponds to TRBD1 (6 bases). V lost 3 bases and J lost 13, with 13 bases in between. The CDR3 runs to 12 residues. Germline CDR1 reads WNHNN; CDR2 reads SYGVQD (reference sequence). The CDR3 region is CASSDGTLGQFF. CDR3 bases: TGCGCCAGCAGTGATGGGACACTAGGACAGTTCTTC.

Regarding this clone: Other DNA sequences from this sample encode an identical CDR3 as well. J is TRBJ2-3 and V is TRBV11-3; 7 nucleotides match TRBD2. Losses at the gene ends were 5 bases for V and 2 bases for J; bases not matched to a gene: 4. The CDR3 covers 14 residues. The germline V gene encodes CDR1 SGHNT and CDR2 YENEEA. As DNA, the CDR3 is TGTGCCAGCAGCCCCGGGGGGTCCACAGATACGCAGTATTTT. As protein: CASSPGGSTDTQYF.

The chain employs TRBV25-1 and TRBJ1-5; no reliable D call. The V and J ends lost 0 bases and 7 bases respectively, with 10 bases between them. The length of the CDR3 is 14 residues. CDR1 and CDR2 (germline): MGHDK, SYGVNS. The CDR3 sequence: CASSEYGSRQPQHF. DNA of the CDR3: TGTGCCAGCAGTGAATATGGTTCCAGGCAGCCCCAGCATTTT.

V usage is TRBV10-3 and J usage is TRBJ2-5, with 10 bases that match TRBD1. The V and J ends lost 6 bases and 1 base, in that order; junction bases with no gene match: 2. Germline V gene lookup returns CDR1 ENHRY and CDR2 SYGVKD. The CDR3 spans 14 residues. CDR3 loop: CAIRGDRGQETQYF. DNA for the CDR3: TGTGCCATCAGAGGGGACAGGGGCCAAGAGACCCAGTACTTC.

The V and J genes are TRBV27 and TRBJ2-1; 11 bases are shared with TRBD2. The germline V gene encodes CDR1 MNHEY and CDR2 SMNVEV (reference sequence). CDR3 size: 16 residues. J gave up 2 bases and V 7 bases, and 7 bases lay outside the gene matches. CDR3 sequence: CASTPLSGGAYNEQFF. The CDR3 nucleotides are TGTGCCAGCACCCCCCTTAGCGGGGGGGCCTACAATGAGCAGTTCTTC.

V and J are TRBV6-4 and TRBJ1-1, with a possible D match to TRBD1 (5 bases). The CDR3 is 18 residues long. Trimming left V 6 bases short and J 0 bases short, with 23 bases between. Germline-derived CDR1 and CDR2 are MRHNA and SNTAGT. CDR3 sequence (DNA): TGTGCCAGCAGCCGAAATCCGCAGGGATCCACCATGAACACTGAAGCTTTCTTT. The encoded protein is CASSRNPQGSTMNTEAFF.

The chain joins TRBV28 to TRBJ2-7; perhaps TRBD2 as D (5 bases). V was shortened by 7 bases and J by 7 bases, with 11 bases between the two germline ends. Per germline, CDR1 MDHEN and CDR2 SYDVKM. The CDR3 covers 11 residues. The CDR3 loop reads CASIMAGEQYF. The CDR3 DNA reads as TGTGCCAGCATCATGGCGGGTGAGCAGTACTTC.

This clone showed up just a few times. For the CDR3, the DNA is TGTGCCAGCAGCTTCCCCACCTACGAGCAGTACTTC. It translates to CASSFPTYEQYF. This chain connects TRBV11-2 to TRBJ2-7; D is unclear. The CDR3 runs to 12 residues. V lost 3 bases to trimming and J lost 2 bases, with 5 bases between them. Germline lookup yields CDR1 SGHAT and CDR2 FQNNGV.

V gene TRBV27 combines with J gene TRBJ1-2, with a weak D call TRBD1 (6 bases). The length of the CDR3 is 14 residues. Trimming left V 4 bases short and J 2 bases short, with 11 bases between. The germline V gene encodes CDR1 MNHEY and CDR2 SMNVEV (reference sequence). CDR3 in amino acids: CASSSRTGNYGYTF. The CDR3 DNA is TGTGCCAGCAGTTCCCGAACAGGGAACTATGGCTACACCTTC.

This clone was counted between two and nine times. This rearrangement joins TRBV12-3 or TRBV12-4 to TRBJ1-2, with 8 bases that match TRBD1. This CDR3 region has 13 residues. Unmatched junction bases numbered 4, after V lost 6 bases and J lost 4 bases. In DNA, the CDR3 is TGTGCCAGCAGCCCGGGACAGGTCTATGGCTACACCTTC. It is translated as CASSPGQVYGYTF.

The count of this clone is one. V gene TRBV5-6 combines with J gene TRBJ2-7; D remains ambiguous. The CDR3 is 14 amino acids. Germline CDR1 reads SGHDT; CDR2 reads YYEEEE. Trimming took 4 bases from V and 1 from J, leaving 12 bases between them. The CDR3 nucleotides read TGTGCCAGCAGCAATCGGCGGCTGTCCTACGAGCAGTACTTC. It codes for CASSNRRLSYEQYF.

The chain has TRBV2 and TRBJ2-2, with D hard to call. V dropped 6 bases and J dropped 0 bases, with 5 bases sitting between them. From germline, CDR1 is SNHLY and CDR2 FYNNEI. The CDR3 loop spans 13 amino acids. CDR3 sequence reads: CASSDTNTGELFF. DNA for the CDR3: TGTGCCAGCAGCGACACGAACACCGGGGAGCTGTTTTTT.

The chain is built from TRBV24-1 and TRBJ2-2; 8 bases map to TRBD1. Germline lookup yields CDR1 KGHDR and CDR2 SFDVKD. J gave up 7 bases and V 0 bases, and 6 bases lay outside the gene matches. The CDR3 sequence is 16 residues long. The DNA of the CDR3 is TGTGCCACCAGTGATTTGAGACAGGGGATGGACGGGGAGCTGTTTTTT. This gives the protein CATSDLRQGMDGELFF.

This clone came up a few times. The chain recombines TRBV10-3 with TRBJ2-3, with 11 bases identical to TRBD2. The CDR3 sequence is 17 residues long. V lost 2 bases and J lost 1; bases outside the gene matches: 5. Germline-derived CDR1 and CDR2 are ENHRY and SYGVKD. The CDR3 bases are TGTGCCATCAGTGAGCCTATAGCGGGGGGGCGCACAGATACGCAGTATTTT. Translated, it gives CAISEPIAGGRTDTQYF.

The gene calls are TRBV30 and TRBJ1-2; D is possibly TRBD1 (5 bases). Germline CDR1 is GTSNPN and CDR2 is SVGIG (reference sequence). V gave up 4 bases and J gave up 4 bases, with 10 bases separating them. CDR3 length: 12 residues. CDR3 protein: CAWTWGSYGYTF. The CDR3 coding sequence is TGTGCCTGGACGTGGGGCAGCTATGGCTACACCTTC.

For this clone: The identical CDR3 is also encoded by other nucleotide sequences in the sample. V and J are TRBV12-3 or TRBV12-4 and TRBJ2-5, with a possible D match to TRBD2 (6 bases). Deletions cut 1 base from V and 5 bases from J, with 8 bases between. This CDR3 comprises 13 residues. The CDR3 sequence: CASSLVSGETQYF. In DNA form, the CDR3 reads TGTGCCAGCAGTTTAGTTAGCGGTGAGACCCAGTACTTC.

The genes are TRBV6-6 and TRBJ2-7; the D gene is possibly TRBD2 (6 bases). Germline CDR1 is MNHNY and CDR2 is SVGAGI (reference sequence). The CDR3 sequence is 15 residues long. The V and J ends lost 7 bases and 3 bases respectively, with 19 bases between them. The CDR3 DNA is TGTGCCAGCATCCCCGGACCCCGCGGGGTCTACGAGCAGTACTTC. It is translated as CASIPGPRGVYEQYF.

The chain employs TRBV3-1 (or the pseudogene TRBV3-2) and TRBJ2-7; 10 bases map to TRBD1. V trimming: 3 bases; J trimming: 4 bases; junction bases outside the gene matches: 12. Germline V gene lookup returns CDR1 LGHDT and CDR2 YNNKEL (reference sequence). The CDR3 is 17 residues long. Written as DNA, the CDR3 is TGTGCCAGCAGCCAGGGACAGGGGCCCACCTTAGAATACGAGCAGTACTTC. Translation gives CASSQGQGPTLEYEQYF.

V is TRBV19 and J is TRBJ2-5; 7 bases fit TRBD1. With 5 bases clipped from V and 1 base from J, the junction kept 7 bases outside the gene matches. Germline values: CDR1 LNHDA, CDR2 SQIVND (reference sequence). This CDR3 comprises 15 residues. The CDR3 DNA follows: TGTGCCAGTAGTGCCAGGACAGGACCCCAAGAGACCCAGTACTTC. It yields the protein CASSARTGPQETQYF.

The chain couples TRBV10-3 to TRBJ1-1; D unresolved. With 8 bases removed from V and 7 bases from J, the gap between germline ends came to 8 bases. The CDR3 is 10 residues long. The germline CDR1 and CDR2 sequences are ENHRY and SYGVKD. The chain's CDR3 is CAIGGGEAFF. The CDR3 bases are TGTGCCATCGGAGGAGGTGAAGCTTTCTTT.

Written as DNA, the CDR3 is TGTGCCAGCAGCTTAGCGGGGGGCGCCTACGAGCAGTACTTC. Its translation is CASSLAGGAYEQYF. The rearrangement joins TRBV5-4 to TRBJ2-7, with 9 bases matching TRBD2. The CDR3 covers 14 residues. With 2 bases clipped from V and 2 bases from J, the junction kept 2 bases outside the gene matches. CDR1 and CDR2 (germline): SGHNT, YYREEE (reference sequence).